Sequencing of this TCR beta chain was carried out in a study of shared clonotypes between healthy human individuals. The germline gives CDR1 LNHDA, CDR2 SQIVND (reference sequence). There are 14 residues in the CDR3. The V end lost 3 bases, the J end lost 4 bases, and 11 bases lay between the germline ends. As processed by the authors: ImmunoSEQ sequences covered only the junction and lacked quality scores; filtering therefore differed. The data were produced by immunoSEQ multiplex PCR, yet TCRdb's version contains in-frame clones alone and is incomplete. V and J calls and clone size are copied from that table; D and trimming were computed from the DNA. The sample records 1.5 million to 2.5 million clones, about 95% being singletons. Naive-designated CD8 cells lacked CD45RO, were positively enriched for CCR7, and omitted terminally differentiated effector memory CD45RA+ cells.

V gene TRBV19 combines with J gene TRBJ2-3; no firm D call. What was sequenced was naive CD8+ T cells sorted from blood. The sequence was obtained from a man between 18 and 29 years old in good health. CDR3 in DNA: TGTGCCAGTAGTATCCCCGGCGAGTCAGATACGCAGTATTTT. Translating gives CASSIPGESDTQYF.